The source of this T cell receptor beta chain is a study of blood T cell repertoires in COVID-19. Deletions cut 7 bases from V and 1 base from J, with 8 bases between. The CDR3 has 12 amino acids. CDR1 MNHNS and CDR2 SASEGT come from the germline V gene. Only in-frame clones appear in the TCRdb table, and some are missing; sequencing was by immunoSEQ multiplex PCR. Altogether 250,000 or so clones are present, 82% being singletons, with the ten largest covering around 5%. The sequence was obtained from a woman aged 70 to 79 with acute or convalescent COVID-19. Sequenced sample: peripheral blood. The chain uses TRBV6-1 and TRBJ2-7; TRBD2 might be the D (6 bases). CDR3: CASTAGSYEQYF. Written as DNA, the CDR3 is TGTGCCAGCACCGCGGGGTCCTACGAGCAGTACTTC.